This entry features one TCR beta chain sequence. The time point is: pretreatment peripheral blood. Measured with immunoSEQ multiplex PCR; TCRdb has only the in-frame clones, and not every one. The sample comprises approximately 90,000 clones, around 85% of which are singletons, and around an eighth rests with the top ten. This sample stems from a study of PD-L1 blockade in urothelial cancer. The CDR3 runs to 14 residues. V was pared by 0 bases and J by 5 bases, with 11 bases between. Per the germline V gene, CDR1 is SGHNT and CDR2 is YENEEA. This chain uses TRBV11-3 with TRBJ2-7, with a possible D match to TRBD2 (6 bases). The specimen was PBMCs, collected around atezolizumab (anti-PD-L1) treatment. This clonotype originated in a man aged 55-75 years with urothelial cancer. This chain's CDR3 is CASSLEGGGHEQYF. The CDR3 DNA follows: TGTGCCAGCAGCTTAGAGGGCGGAGGGCACGAGCAGTACTTC.